The 16 T cell receptor beta chains below all came from one sample that was sequenced in a study of persistence of HIV-infected CD4 T cells. These receptors' targets are unknown. Sequencing used immunoSEQ version 4 in survey mode. Assay used: immunoSEQ multiplex PCR; TCRdb lists only in-frame clones, some missing. The sample includes about 64,000 clones, 70% to 75% of them seen just once. Overlapping HIV-1 Gag 15-mer peptides at approximately 0.91 ug per peptide per mL were used. CD40L/CD69 double-negative CD45RO-high memory CD4+ T cells were collected. Sample: CD4+ T cells sorted from PBMCs after roughly 20-hour stimulation, taken from a patient who received antiretroviral therapy. These receptors all come from an adult man with HIV who was CMV-seropositive.

The gene calls are TRBV12-3 or TRBV12-4 and TRBJ1-2; D not certain. The CDR3 spans 12 residues. V lost 6 bases and J lost 8, with 13 bases in between. The CDR3 loop reads CASRGGAGGYTF. CDR3 bases: TGTGCCAGCAGAGGCGGAGCAGGAGGCTACACCTTC.

The CDR3, as DNA: TGTGCCAGCAGCCGACAGGGGGCGCGTAATTCACCCCTCCACTTT. Protein: CASSRQGARNSPLHF. The rearrangement links TRBV2 to TRBJ1-6; 10 bases are shared with TRBD1. This CDR3 contains 15 residues. The germline gives CDR1 SNHLY, CDR2 FYNNEI. With V trimmed by 6 bases and J by 6 bases, 5 bases remained unmatched.

The chain recombines TRBV2 with TRBJ1-1, with TRBD1 identical over 7 bases. The CDR3 runs to 14 residues. Per germline, CDR1 SNHLY and CDR2 FYNNEI. V lost 10 bases to trimming and J lost 1 base; unmatched junction nucleotides: 9. CDR3 loop: CATLLRTGNTEAFF. CDR3 nucleotides: TGTGCCACCTTACTCAGGACAGGGAACACTGAAGCTTTCTTT.

In this sample, this clone turned up once. The gene calls are TRBV4-1 and TRBJ2-3; either TRBD1 or TRBD2 may fit D (5 bases each). Germline values: CDR1 MGHRA, CDR2 YSYEKL. Deletions cut 0 bases from V and 5 bases from J, with 12 bases between. The CDR3 length is 15 residues. CDR3 region: CASSQDPGRLDTQYF. CDR3 nucleotide sequence: TGCGCCAGCAGCCAAGACCCGGGGCGGTTAGATACGCAGTATTTT.

The chain combines TRBV28 with TRBJ2-2; D call uncertain. V gave up 7 bases and J gave up 4 bases, with 7 bases separating them. Germline-derived CDR1 and CDR2 are MDHEN and SYDVKM. This CDR3 is built from 12 residues. The CDR3 DNA reads as TGTGCCAGCACAGGATCCACCGGGGAGCTGTTTTTT. It translates to CASTGSTGELFF.

J is TRBJ1-4 and V is TRBV5-4; TRBD1 matches 8 bases. With V trimmed by 4 bases and J by 6 bases, 2 bases remained unmatched. Per the germline V gene, CDR1 is SGHNT and CDR2 is YYREEE (reference sequence). There are 13 residues in the CDR3. The chain's CDR3 is CASSKTGDEKLFF. The CDR3 DNA reads as TGTGCCAGCAGCAAGACAGGGGATGAAAAACTGTTTTTT. Looking up the rest from reference TRBV5-4 and TRBJ1-4 gives the full variable domain: ETGVTQSPTHLIKTRGQQVTLRCSSQSGHNTVSWYQQALGQGPQFIFQYYREEENGRGNFPPRFSGLQFPNYSSELNVNALELDDSALYLCASSKTGDEKLFFGSGTQLSVL.

The gene calls are TRBV18 and TRBJ1-4, with D possibly being TRBD1 (5 bases). The V gene's germline CDR1 is KGHSH and CDR2 LQKENI. This CDR3 is built from 19 residues. V lost 5 bases to trimming and J lost 0 bases, with 22 bases between them. CDR3 sequence: CASSDTERGSAATNEKLFF. Here the CDR3 DNA reads TGTGCCAGCTCAGATACAGAACGGGGGTCGGCAGCAACTAATGAAAAACTGTTTTTT. Full variable domain (missing parts from reference TRBV18 and TRBJ1-4): NAGVMQNPRHLVRRRGQEARLRCSPMKGHSHVYWYRQLPEEGLKFMVYLQKENIIDESGMPKERFSAEFPKEGPSILRIQQVVRGDSAAYFCASSDTERGSAATNEKLFFGSGTQLSVL.

V gene TRBV10-3 combines with J gene TRBJ1-1; TRBD1 might be the D (6 bases). The CDR3 extends over 13 amino acids. Germline V gene sequence: CDR1 ENHRY, CDR2 SYGVKD. Trimming removed 4 bases from V and 3 bases from J, with 9 bases in between. Written as DNA, the CDR3 is TGTGCCATCAGTGTGGGGGCCCACACTGAAGCTTTCTTT. Translated, it gives CAISVGAHTEAFF.

The rearrangement links TRBV2 to TRBJ2-3, with a tentative D call TRBD1 (5 bases). This CDR3 region has 15 residues. Trimming pared 7 bases from V and 0 bases from J, leaving 14 bases between. The germline V gene encodes CDR1 SNHLY and CDR2 FYNNEI. The CDR3 loop reads CASNGQGFSTDTQYF. CDR3 DNA: TGTGCCAGCAATGGTCAGGGTTTTAGCACAGATACGCAGTATTTT.

The chain recombines TRBV10-3 with TRBJ1-4; D is uncertain. Germline CDR1 ENHRY, CDR2 SYGVKD. V lost 2 bases, J lost 0 bases, and 4 bases lay in between. The length of the CDR3 is 14 residues. CDR3 residues: CAISEGTTNEKLFF. DNA of the CDR3: TGTGCCATCAGTGAGGGGACAACTAATGAAAAACTGTTTTTT.

V and J are TRBV11-2 and TRBJ1-1; D is ambiguous. CDR1 is SGHAT and CDR2 is FQNNGV in the germline V gene. This CDR3 comprises 12 residues. V gave up 2 bases and J gave up 3 bases, with 4 bases separating them. CDR3: CASSLIDTEAFF. The DNA of the CDR3 is TGTGCCAGCAGCTTAATCGACACTGAAGCTTTCTTT.

This clone is labeled as medium-sized. The chain joins TRBV18 to TRBJ2-3; 8 nucleotides match TRBD1. V gave up 6 bases and J gave up 6 bases; unmatched junction bases: 8. The germline CDR1 and CDR2 sequences are KGHSH and LQKENI. The CDR3 consists of 14 residues. The DNA of the CDR3 is TGTGCCAGCTCCACCCCGACAGGGGAGGATACGCAGTATTTT. It specifies CASSTPTGEDTQYF.

CDR3 DNA sequence: TGTGCCACCTCGACGTCGAATTTGGAGCAGTACTTC. It translates to CATSTSNLEQYF. The chain joins TRBV6-5 to TRBJ2-7; D not resolved. The V and J ends lost 10 bases and 7 bases respectively, with 17 bases between them. Germline-derived CDR1 and CDR2 are MNHEY and SVGAGI. The CDR3 is made up of 12 amino acids.

The CDR3 region has the DNA TGTGCCAGCAGTTTAGGGTTCTCAGGGCAGTACTTC. It encodes CASSLGFSGQYF. The chain carries TRBV12-3 or TRBV12-4 and TRBJ2-7; D uncertain. The CDR3 covers 12 residues. With 1 base removed from V and 9 bases from J, the gap between germline ends came to 10 bases.

This clone was counted only a few times. The chain joins TRBV4-1 to TRBJ2-1; 9 nucleotides agree with TRBD2. CDR1 and CDR2 from the germline V gene are MGHRA and YSYEKL. The J segment lost 8 bases and the V segment lost 0 bases, leaving 11 bases of the junction unmatched. This CDR3 comprises 17 residues. The CDR3 region has the DNA TGCGCCAGCAGCCAAGAGCCGGGACTAGCCACGGCTCATGAGCAGTTCTTC. Translating gives CASSQEPGLATAHEQFF.

Turning to this clone: This sample also contains other DNA sequences that code for the same CDR3. V is TRBV3-1 (or the pseudogene TRBV3-2) and J is TRBJ2-1, with D maybe TRBD1 (6 bases). Looked up from germline, CDR1 is LGHDT and CDR2 is YNNKEL (reference sequence). The CDR3 length is 15 residues. V lost 1 base, J lost 3 bases, and 10 bases lay in between. The CDR3 loop is CASSQGTGNYNEQFF. The CDR3 DNA reads as TGTGCCAGCAGCCAAGGTACAGGGAACTACAATGAGCAGTTCTTC.